This TCR beta chain appears in the sequencing data of a study of cytomegalovirus exposure and HLA in healthy donors (dated by TCRdb to about 2017). A note on the overall study: According to an earlier analysis of a few hundred of the donors, about 170 million T cells yielded over 90 million unique TCR beta sequences and 276 Gb of sequence data. The study used immunosequencing to profile the T cell repertoires of 666 subjects and linked those repertoires to cytomegalovirus serostatus. In a later analysis, previously published TCR beta repertoires from 670 or so donors were re-analyzed and high-resolution HLA genotyping was added so that TCR occurrence patterns could be studied. Typing coverage differed by locus: A, B, C, DRB1 and DQB1 were typed in about 629-640 donors, DQA1 in 500 to 550, DPA1 in 600 to 610, and DPB1 in 450 to 480. To decide whether each TCR beta V gene segment behaved as functional or pseudogenic, an earlier analysis of 587 of the donors relied on high-throughput TCR beta sequencing. Roughly 5 DR-DQ haplotypes were handled as single units for association and clustering because linkage in the cohort was strong. An early release that covered around 590 HLA-typed donors contained approximately 300 gigabases of sequencing data and 85 million to 100 million unique TCR sequences. High-throughput TCR immunosequencing, statistical association of individual TCRs with disease status, and machine learning were combined to predict cytomegalovirus infection status. All discovery cohort repertoires had been generated on a single sequencing platform. On average, around 240,000 unique TCR beta nucleotide sequences were sequenced per donor among several hundred genotyped donors of the cohort, with 15% to 20% of those sequences being non-productive. HLA typing covered class I and class II loci at four-digit resolution. In the later analysis, no new phenotypic data were used to find candidate immune exposures; instead, reliance was placed on TCR beta sequences and their occurrence across donors. The aim of the study was to test whether cataloging public T cell receptors could identify signatures of past pathogen exposure. Donor age, sex, ethnicity and CMV serostatus were compiled together with the repertoire data. Of the 300 to 400 genotyped donors, about 80% fell in the genetic ancestry cluster associated with self-reported Caucasian donors. A separate validation cohort of 90 to 150 different subjects was used in addition to the 666-subject first cohort. A later genetic analysis took genome-wide SNP genotypes for about 55% of the roughly 670 donors and used that subset as a discovery cohort.

This clone was picked up a small number of times. Its binding antigen is unknown. There are no base qualities to consult, and no much larger clone falls within one base. Libraries came from the immunoSEQ multiplex PCR assay. For the multiplex PCR, a mixture combining 60 forward primers for TCR Vbeta segments and 13 reverse primers for TCR Jbeta segments was used. Amplification of the CDR3 region of rearranged TCR beta genes was performed with a multiplex PCR assay on genomic DNA. The amplified TCR beta libraries were sequenced on the Illumina HiSeq System as 87-base-pair reads. Per the original workflow: In a later analysis, roughly 80 million unique TCR beta chains were counted across the roughly 610 repertoires, and around 10 million of these chains were shared by at least two donors. Raw reads were error-corrected and collapsed into unique sequences by a nearest-neighbor algorithm in which closely related sequences were merged to remove PCR and sequencing errors. V, D and J gene segments were assigned by aligning CDR3 sequences to IMGT reference sequences. Each retained sequence needed at least a six-nucleotide match to both a V gene segment and a J gene segment. Rearrangements were called productive when the CDR3 lacked stop codons and stayed in frame with V and J; all others were non-productive. Following IMGT convention, CDR3 was defined as the stretch from the second conserved V-encoded cysteine up to the conserved J-encoded phenylalanine. In an earlier analysis of more than 550 of the donors, sequences lacking an unambiguous match to a single V gene segment were excluded. In an earlier analysis of several hundred of the donors, a V segment was called functional when productive rearrangements were above 56.7%, and segregating when the standard deviation between donors exceeded 5%. To diagnose cytomegalovirus status from the catalog of TCR beta chain sequences, a statistical classification framework was built. V and J gene assignment, in a later analysis, came from comparing TCR nucleotide sequences with IMGT/GENE-DB human TR gene sequences. Using the TCRdist pipeline, a later analysis assigned CDR3 sequences along with most-parsimonious VDJ recombination scenarios. In a later analysis, every TCR beta chain was defined by the combination of its CDR3 amino acid sequence and its V-gene family, and reads without a unique V-gene family were dropped. To address suspected cross-contamination and a sequencing artifact, a later analysis removed some 620 highly shared, low-generation-probability nucleotide sequences. For each public chain, a later analysis derived a clonal expansion index from normalized ranks of inferred template counts within each repertoire. In a later analysis, generation probabilities were computed with a VDJ recombination model fitted to out-of-frame rearrangements, and the resulting probabilities were checked against IGoR. In a later analysis, hypergeometric tests were used to score TCR-TCR, TCR-HLA and TCR-CMV co-occurrence, with a repertoire-size bias correction applied to TCR pairs. A later analysis estimated false discovery rates by permuting HLA or CMV assignments 20 times. In a later analysis, co-occurring TCRs were grouped with DBSCAN, and TCRdist sequence similarity was added when clustering was performed within HLA-allele-positive subsets. Co-occurrence clustering excluded repertoires with fewer than 30,000 or more than 120,000 public chains, plus five with anomalous nucleotide sharing. The clones in this table, taken by TCRdb from immuneACCESS, are in-frame only. Not every clone is retained; where verified, under half of the shortfall comes from an unresolved V gene, and the cause of the rest is unknown. V and J calls and clone size follow that table, whereas D and trimming were derived from the DNA. The sample records 140,000 to 150,000 clones, roughly 80% of which are singletons. Of the sample, 2.5% to 3.5% falls within the top ten clones.

The cohort was made up of 666 healthy bone marrow donors. At the time of sampling, every cohort member was nominally healthy, though immune exposures that went unrecorded were likely present. The donor tested CMV seropositive, placing the donor among the roughly 300 seropositive members of the cohort. Every donor gave a peripheral blood sample, and the peripheral blood mononuclear cells from that sample were used for TCR beta sequencing. Genomic DNA extraction from the blood cell samples was performed with the Qiagen DNeasy Blood Extraction Kit. On the study overall, not on this receptor specifically: Most CMV-associated TCR beta chains appeared to be HLA-restricted in a later analysis, and the HLA associations seemed to be driven largely by CMV exposure. Because HLA typing was unavailable for some donors at each locus, only the typed subset was used in association tests. A cluster of highly shared sequence variants was judged likely to represent a technical artifact of the sequencing pipeline. A further reported finding was that TCR beta sequences accurately predicted the HLA-A and HLA-B alleles for most subjects in the first cohort. The classifier was reported to diagnose cytomegalovirus status with high specificity and sensitivity in both the original and validation cohorts. In a later genetic analysis, fewer N-insertions in productive TCRs were reported among donors in an Asian-associated ancestry cluster than the approximately 630-donor mean. In a later analysis, HLA-associated TCR beta chains were found to be more clonally expanded and to have lower generation probabilities than equally common non-associated chains. CMV serostatus was the only immune exposure information available for the cohort. In a later analysis, 15,000 to 20,000 TCR beta sequences were associated with specific HLA alleles at a false discovery rate of 0.05. The study listed 150 to 200 TCR beta chains as associated with cytomegalovirus. In a later analysis, several top co-occurrence clusters were reported to appear linked to parvovirus B19, influenza, CMV and Epstein-Barr virus. A few of the identified cytomegalovirus-associated TCR beta chains were confirmed in vitro to be specific for cytomegalovirus antigens. It was suggested by the authors that the approach could potentially be generalized to other disease states and immunological phenotypes. Because counts were too low, roughly 16 rarely observed V segments, including chromosome 9 orphons, were left out of the earlier analysis of a few hundred of the donors. Assigning TCR associations to individual alleles was difficult when HLA alleles, especially DR and DQ, strongly co-occurred. Sequencing depth was assumed to be roughly uniform across donors in the presence/absence analyses, though that assumption may not hold. Correlated functional status among segregating V segments might reflect linkage disequilibrium, but an unknown experimental factor could not be ruled out. Because the 87-base-pair reads could not distinguish some IMGT-functional V segments, including TRBV6-2 and TRBV6-3, those segments were excluded. An earlier analysis of approximately 590 of the donors showed that most TCR beta V segments appeared in productive rearrangements either about 87% or about 30% of the time, which broadly matched IMGT annotations. In a later genetic analysis, a missense DCLRE1C variant was associated with V-gene and J-gene trimming of TCR beta chains, and the association was replicated in an independent cohort. The cohort was sequenced for TCR beta chains only, and without alpha or paired-chain data the features that could be detected were limited. In a later analysis, TCR association rates were found to vary across HLA loci, with the most associated TCRs seen for DRB1 alleles and the fewest for HLA-C alleles. While some public TCRs were present in many individuals, most TCR sequences turned up only very rarely across donors.

The CDR3 numbers 14 residues from cysteine through phenylalanine. The only DNA kept is the CDR3, 42 bases in frame from the first base. V loses 0 bases, J loses 3 bases, and the germline ends lie 7 bases apart. CDR1 and CDR2 (SGHRS, YFSETQ) derive from the germline V gene. The chain is assembled from TRBV5-1 and TRBJ2-4; TRBD1 could be the D gene, as 6 bases match. The sequencing sample was made of PBMCs. The receptor's source is a man aged 35-49 years in good health and CMV-seropositive. The nucleotide sequence reads TGCGCCAGCAGCTTGGAACAGGGCAAAAACATTCAGTACTTC. This yields the protein CASSLEQGKNIQYF.